A single sample gave rise to the 14 T cell receptor beta chains below, sequenced in a study of shared clonotypes between healthy human individuals (dated by TCRdb to about 2020). Library construction relied on the immunoSEQ multiplex PCR assay. TCRdb's version of the immuneACCESS table is confined to in-frame rearrangements and falls short of the full clone set. An unresolved V gene accounts for under half of the shortfall where checked; the remainder is of unknown origin. Here the sample has 2 million to 2.5 million clones; roughly 92% occur a single time. The ten most abundant clones make up 0.37% of the sample. Sequences were obtained from naive CD4+ T cells from PBMCs. The sample's cell subset or site label is to be understood as: CD45RA+ positively selected. The receptors come from a man aged 18 to 29 in good health. Some clones in this sample may be carry-over from other donors' samples.

The chain carries TRBV18 and TRBJ2-7, with TRBD2 matching 9 bases. CDR3 size: 15 residues. The V segment lost 5 bases and the J segment 5 bases; nucleotides outside the gene matches: 10. The germline gives CDR1 KGHSH, CDR2 LQKENI. CDR3 sequence (DNA): TGTGCCAGCTCAGCTCGTAGCGGGAGAGTCGACGAGCAGTACTTC. It encodes CASSARSGRVDEQYF.

The chain is built from TRBV18 and TRBJ2-7; 9 bases line up with TRBD2. Germline CDR1 and CDR2: KGHSH and LQKENI. This CDR3 has 17 residues. The trim removed 2 bases at V and 1 base at J, leaving 9 bases unmatched. The CDR3 spells CASSPTEGLAHSYEQYF. The CDR3 DNA reads as TGTGCCAGCTCACCAACAGAAGGACTAGCGCATTCCTACGAGCAGTACTTC. Full variable domain (rest looked up from reference TRBV18 and TRBJ2-7): NAGVMQNPRHLVRRRGQEARLRCSPMKGHSHVYWYRQLPEEGLKFMVYLQKENIIDESGMPKERFSAEFPKEGPSILRIQQVVRGDSAAYFCASSPTEGLAHSYEQYFGPGTRLTVT.

The table lists this clone with a count of one. The genes are TRBV11-3 and TRBJ2-4, with a weak D call TRBD1 (6 bases). Trimming removed 7 bases from V and 0 bases from J, with 22 bases in between. The CDR3 is 18 residues long. Germline V lookup: CDR1 SGHNT, CDR2 YENEEA. The CDR3 sequence: CASIVATGTPLAKNIQYF. Written as DNA, the CDR3 is TGTGCCAGCATCGTCGCAACTGGGACACCTTTAGCCAAAAACATTCAGTACTTC.

The chain couples TRBV7-8 to TRBJ1-5; D remains ambiguous. V lost 5 bases and J 5 bases, leaving 13 bases between the germline ends. The germline gives CDR1 SGHVS, CDR2 FQNEAQ. The CDR3 is 14 amino acids. The CDR3 DNA sequence: TGTGCCAGCAGCCGAGGCAGAGTGGATCAGCCCCAGCATTTT. Translating gives CASSRGRVDQPQHF.

V is TRBV27 and J is TRBJ1-2; 8 positions match TRBD1. CDR1 is MNHEY and CDR2 is SMNVEV in the germline V gene (reference sequence). With V trimmed by 2 bases and J by 8 bases, 4 bases remained unmatched. This CDR3 region has 13 residues. CDR3 loop: CASSLNDRGGYTF. The CDR3 DNA reads TGTGCCAGCAGTTTAAACGACAGGGGAGGCTACACCTTC.

About this clone itself: Additional DNA sequences in this sample encode the identical CDR3. The genes are TRBV20-1 and TRBJ1-2; D call uncertain. Trimming cost V 0 bases and J 8 bases, with 7 bases left between them. Germline V lookup: CDR1 DFQATT, CDR2 SNEGSKA (reference sequence). The length of the CDR3 is 11 residues. The CDR3 spells CSARDRSGYTF. The CDR3 DNA reads as TGCAGTGCTAGAGACAGGAGCGGCTACACCTTC.

The V gene is TRBV2, the J gene TRBJ2-3, with 9 nucleotides matching TRBD1. Trimming removed 10 bases from V and 3 bases from J; junction bases left unmatched: 14. The CDR3 sequence is 16 residues long. Germline V gene lookup returns CDR1 SNHLY and CDR2 FYNNEI. The CDR3 sequence: CATLKSQGARTDTQYF. The CDR3 DNA is TGTGCCACCCTGAAATCACAGGGGGCGCGGACAGATACGCAGTATTTT.

The gene calls are TRBV10-1 and TRBJ2-7; 11 bases line up with TRBD1. This CDR3 comprises 17 residues. V lost 3 bases, J lost 8 bases, and 15 bases stayed unmatched. CDR1 and CDR2 from the germline V gene are WNHNN and SYGVQD (reference sequence). The CDR3 reads CASSEDVGFGTGGQQYF. The CDR3 DNA follows: TGCGCCAGCAGTGAAGATGTGGGGTTCGGGACAGGGGGACAGCAGTACTTC.

This chain connects TRBV19 to TRBJ1-1; 8 bases map to TRBD1. Unmatched junction bases numbered 3, after V lost 6 bases and J lost 0 bases. The CDR3 extends over 14 amino acids. From germline, CDR1 is LNHDA and CDR2 SQIVND (reference sequence). The CDR3 DNA follows: TGTGCCAGTAGATCCAGGGGGCTGAACACTGAAGCTTTCTTT. Its protein is CASRSRGLNTEAFF.

The chain has TRBV18 and TRBJ2-1, with TRBD2 as a possible D gene (5 bases). The CDR3 spans 16 residues. Germline values: CDR1 KGHSH, CDR2 LQKENI. Trimming left V 0 bases short and J 5 bases short, with 14 bases between. CDR3 protein: CASSPPNGGLDNEQFF. The CDR3 DNA sequence: TGTGCCAGCTCACCACCCAACGGAGGTTTGGACAATGAGCAGTTCTTC.

The chain joins TRBV4-2 to TRBJ2-2; TRBD2 aligns across 7 bases. J lost 8 bases, V lost 4 bases, and 13 bases had no gene match. The CDR3 consists of 16 residues. CDR1 LGHNA and CDR2 YNFKEQ come from the germline V gene. In nucleotides, the CDR3 is TGTGCCAGCAGCCTTAGGACTAGGTCCGAGGGGGGGGAGCTGTTTTTT. Protein sequence: CASSLRTRSEGGELFF.

This clone came up once. The V and J genes are TRBV9 and TRBJ2-1; D not certain. The CDR3 spans 13 residues. Germline-derived CDR1 and CDR2 are SGDLS and YYNGEE. V gave up 3 bases and J gave up 6 bases, with 10 bases separating them. The CDR3 DNA reads as TGTGCCAGCAGCGCGTCGACCCTCAATGAGCAGTTCTTC. Translated: CASSASTLNEQFF.

V gene TRBV6-1 combines with J gene TRBJ1-5, with 12 bases matching TRBD1. Germline V gene data show CDR1 as MNHNS and CDR2 as SASEGT. CDR3 length: 18 amino acids. V dropped 4 bases and J dropped 0; count of bases not matched to a gene: 7. CDR3 loop: CASSGDRGRGSSNQPQHF. CDR3 bases: TGTGCCAGCAGTGGGGACAGGGGGCGAGGTAGTAGCAATCAGCCCCAGCATTTT.

The chain links TRBV6-1 to TRBJ2-5; D not resolved. CDR3 length: 14 residues. The germline V gene encodes CDR1 MNHNS and CDR2 SASEGT. The V gene lost 5 bases and the J gene lost 7 bases, with 17 bases spanning the gap. In DNA, the CDR3 is TGTGCCAGCAGTCCCGGCCCAGGTTTGGGGACCCAGTACTTC. Protein sequence: CASSPGPGLGTQYF.